This T cell receptor beta chain was sequenced in a study of identical twins. There are 16 residues in the CDR3. The ends were cut back, 0 bases at V and 1 base at J, with 12 bases in the middle. Germline CDR1 LNHNV, CDR2 YYDKDF (reference sequence). TCRdb re-called the 5' RACE reads through MiXCR, storing one row per CDR3 protein. The table shows 200,000 to 300,000 distinct CDR3 sequences, with more than 9% occurring only once. This clonotype was recorded many times. The chain carries TRBV15 and TRBJ2-5; the D gene is possibly TRBD1 (7 bases). The receptor's source is a middle-aged man in good health. The sample consisted of memory T cells sorted from blood. CDR3 nucleotides: TGTGCCACCAGCAGAGATCCAGGGGGACTCCAAGAGACCCAGTACTTC. Protein sequence: CATSRDPGGLQETQYF.